This T cell receptor beta chain originates from a study of shared clonotypes between healthy human individuals. Regarding the study as a whole: Rarefaction gave evidence that sorted-subset sequencing remained incomplete despite large depth.

Germline CDR1 LGHNA, CDR2 YNFKEQ. The CDR3 contains 16 residues. V lost 1 base and J 2 bases, leaving 15 bases between the germline ends. Measured with immunoSEQ multiplex PCR; TCRdb has only the in-frame clones, and not every one. The repertoire holds 600,000 or so clones, with around 96% as singletons. In regard to this clone: Its antigen is unidentified.

Naive CD8 cells, CD45RO-negative and positively selected for CCR7, excluded terminally differentiated effector memory CD45RA+ cells. The chain uses TRBV4-2 and TRBJ2-7; a possible D gene is TRBD2 (5 bases). This TCR was sampled from a young woman in good health. Sequenced material: naive CD8+ T cells sorted from blood. CDR3 nucleotides: TGTGCCAGCAGCCAAGTGAACACGGGATTCGCCTACGAGCAGTACTTC. Amino acids: CASSQVNTGFAYEQYF.